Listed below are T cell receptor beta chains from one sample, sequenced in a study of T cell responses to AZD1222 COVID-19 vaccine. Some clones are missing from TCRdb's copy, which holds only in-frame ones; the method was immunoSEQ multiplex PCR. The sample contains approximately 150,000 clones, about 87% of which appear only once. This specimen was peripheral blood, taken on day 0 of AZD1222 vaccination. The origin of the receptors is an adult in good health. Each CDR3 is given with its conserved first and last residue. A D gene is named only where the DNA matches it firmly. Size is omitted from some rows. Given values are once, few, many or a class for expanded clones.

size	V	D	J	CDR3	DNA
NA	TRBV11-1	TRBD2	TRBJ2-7	CASSLLAGAEQYF	TGTGCCAGCAGCTTGCTAGCGGGGGCCGAGCAGTACTTC
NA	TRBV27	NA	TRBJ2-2	CASKTTHNTGELFF	TGTGCCAGCAAGACGACACACAACACCGGGGAGCTGTTTTTT
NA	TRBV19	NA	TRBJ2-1	CASSIERQAQEIYNEQFF	TGTGCCAGTAGTATTGAGAGGCAGGCCCAGGAAATTTACAATGAGCAGTTCTTC
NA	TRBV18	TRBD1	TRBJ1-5	CASSPGQGARGPQHF	TGTGCCAGCTCCCCTGGACAGGGGGCAAGGGGGCCCCAGCATTTT
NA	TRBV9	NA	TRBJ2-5	CASSVSPVGGETQYF	TGTGCCAGCAGCGTAAGCCCAGTGGGGGGTGAGACCCAGTACTTC
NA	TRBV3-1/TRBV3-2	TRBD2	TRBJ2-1	CASSQGTGGLNRFF	TGTGCCAGCAGCCAGGGGACGGGAGGCCTTAACAGGTTCTTC
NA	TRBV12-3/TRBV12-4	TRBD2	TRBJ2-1	CASKAGGPGEQFF	TGTGCCAGCAAAGCGGGAGGGCCAGGTGAGCAGTTCTTC
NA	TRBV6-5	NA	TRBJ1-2	CASSLSRSYGYTF	TGTGCCAGCAGTCTTAGTCGTAGTTATGGCTACACCTTC
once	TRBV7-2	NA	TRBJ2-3	CASGFPAVDTQYF	TGTGCCAGCGGGTTCCCGGCCGTGGATACGCAGTATTTT
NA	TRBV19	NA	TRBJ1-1	CASSIPPAGANTEAFF	TGTGCCAGTAGTATACCCCCCGCAGGGGCGAACACTGAAGCTTTCTTT
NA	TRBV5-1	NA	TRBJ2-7	CASSLAAGYEQYF	TGCGCCAGCAGCTTGGCCGCGGGCTACGAGCAGTACTTC
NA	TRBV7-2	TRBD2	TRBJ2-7	CASSPGLAGVREQYF	TGTGCCAGCAGCCCAGGACTAGCGGGAGTACGGGAGCAGTACTTC
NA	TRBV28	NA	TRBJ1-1	CASRSAEAFF	TGTGCCAGCAGGTCTGCTGAAGCTTTCTTT
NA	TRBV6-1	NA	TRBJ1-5	CASGEGGNQPQHF	TGTGCCAGCGGTGAGGGAGGCAATCAGCCCCAGCATTTT
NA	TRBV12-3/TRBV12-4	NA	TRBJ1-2	CASSIEGSYGYTF	TGTGCCAGCAGTATTGAGGGATCCTATGGCTACACCTTC
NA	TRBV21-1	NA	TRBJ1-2	CASSSRDRGPYGYTF	TGTGCCAGCAGCTCCCGGGACAGGGGCCCCTATGGCTACACCTTC
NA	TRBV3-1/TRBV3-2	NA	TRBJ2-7	CASSQDLRAGLYEQYF	TGTGCCAGCAGCCAAGATCTCCGGGCGGGTCTCTACGAGCAGTACTTC
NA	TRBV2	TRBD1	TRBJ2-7	CASMIDRDADEQYF	TGTGCCAGCATGATTGACAGGGATGCTGACGAGCAGTACTTC
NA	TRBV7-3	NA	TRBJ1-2	CASSSWTAFYGYTF	TGTGCCAGCAGCTCTTGGACAGCTTTTTATGGCTACACCTTC
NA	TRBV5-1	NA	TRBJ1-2	CASSLTVQTNYGYTF	TGCGCCAGCAGCTTAACGGTACAGACCAACTATGGCTACACCTTC